This TCR beta chain originates from a study of early T cells in non-severe SARS-CoV-2 infection. Overall study: Sequencing input comprised bulk RNA from unsorted whole blood; chain pairing was not available. Study outcomes and limitations: Anti-spike CD8 responses were favored in VDJdb matching, and private and CD4 specificities were missed.

The CDR3 loop spans 13 amino acids. V was trimmed by 2 bases and J by 5 bases, leaving 9 bases between them. In this sample, this clonotype turned up many times. What it recognizes is unknown. Unique molecular identifiers were attached to individual cDNA molecules. TCRdb fed the 5' RACE reads into MiXCR, producing one record per CDR3 protein. Found here are around 60,000 distinct CDR3 sequences, over 9.5% of them singletons; the top ten hold approximately 9.8%. The sequenced sample consisted of whole blood. The chain links TRBV12-3 or TRBV12-4 to TRBJ1-1; D not resolved. This sequence originates from an adult who was a healthcare worker with PCR-confirmed SARS-CoV-2 infection or an uninfected control (not recorded which). In nucleotides, the CDR3 is TGTGCCAGCAGTTTAAGGACGAGTACTGAAGCTTTCTTT. Translating it yields CASSLRTSTEAFF.